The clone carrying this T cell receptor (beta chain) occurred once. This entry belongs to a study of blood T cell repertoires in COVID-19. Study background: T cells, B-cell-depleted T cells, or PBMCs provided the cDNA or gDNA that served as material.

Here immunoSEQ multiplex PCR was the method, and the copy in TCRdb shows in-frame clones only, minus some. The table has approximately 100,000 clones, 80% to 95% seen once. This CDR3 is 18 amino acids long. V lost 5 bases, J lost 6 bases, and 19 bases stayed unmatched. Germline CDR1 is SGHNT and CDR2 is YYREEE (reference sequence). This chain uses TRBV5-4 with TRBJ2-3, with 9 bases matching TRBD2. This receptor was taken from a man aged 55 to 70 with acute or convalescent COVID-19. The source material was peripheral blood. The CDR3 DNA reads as TGTGCCAGCAGTTATGGAGAAACGGCGGGAGGGTGGGCGGATACGCAGTATTTT. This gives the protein CASSYGETAGGWADTQYF.